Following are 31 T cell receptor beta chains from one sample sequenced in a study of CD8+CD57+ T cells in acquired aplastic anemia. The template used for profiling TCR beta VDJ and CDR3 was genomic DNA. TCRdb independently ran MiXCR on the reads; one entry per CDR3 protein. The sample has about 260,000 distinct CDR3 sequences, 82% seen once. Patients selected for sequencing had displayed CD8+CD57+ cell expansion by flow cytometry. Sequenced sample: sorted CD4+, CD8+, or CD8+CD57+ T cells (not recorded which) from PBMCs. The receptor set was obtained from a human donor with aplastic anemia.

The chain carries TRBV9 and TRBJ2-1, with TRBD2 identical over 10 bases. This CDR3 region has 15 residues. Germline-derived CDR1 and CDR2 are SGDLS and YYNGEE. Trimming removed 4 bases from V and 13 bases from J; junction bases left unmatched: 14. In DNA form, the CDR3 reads TGTGCCAGCAGCATAGCGGGAGGATCTTACAATTATCAGTTCTTC. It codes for CASSIAGGSYNYQFF.

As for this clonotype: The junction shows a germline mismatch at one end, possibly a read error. CDR3 bases: TGTGCCAGCAGCCCCACAGGGCTCGAGCATTACTACGGGTTT. Protein: CASSPTGLEHYYGF. The chain joins TRBV7-2 to TRBJ2-3; weak D call: TRBD1 (6 bases). The V gene's germline CDR1 is SGHTA and CDR2 FQGNSA. The CDR3 extends over 14 amino acids.

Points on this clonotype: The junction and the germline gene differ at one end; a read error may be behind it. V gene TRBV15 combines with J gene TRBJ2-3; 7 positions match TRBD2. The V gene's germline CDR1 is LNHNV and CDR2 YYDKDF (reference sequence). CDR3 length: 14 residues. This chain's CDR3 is CASSFPGGPYTQYF. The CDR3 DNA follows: TGTGCCAGCAGCTTCCCGGGAGGTCCCTATACGCAGTATTTT.

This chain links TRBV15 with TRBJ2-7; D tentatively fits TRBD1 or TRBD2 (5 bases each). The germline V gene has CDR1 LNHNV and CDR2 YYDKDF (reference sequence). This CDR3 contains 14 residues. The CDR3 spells CATSDRGLANEQFV. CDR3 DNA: TGTGCCACCAGCGACCGGGGCCTAGCCAACGAGCAGTTCGTC.

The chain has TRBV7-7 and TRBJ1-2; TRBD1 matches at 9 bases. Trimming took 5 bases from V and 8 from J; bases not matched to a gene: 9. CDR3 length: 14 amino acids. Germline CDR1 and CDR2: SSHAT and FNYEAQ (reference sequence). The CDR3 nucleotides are TGTGCCAGCAGCCCATTAGGGACAGGGCAAGGCTACACCTTC. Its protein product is CASSPLGTGQGYTF. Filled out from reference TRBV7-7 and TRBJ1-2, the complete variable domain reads GAGVSQSPRYKVTKRGQDVTLRCDPISSHATLYWYQQALGQGPEFLTYFNYEAQPDKSGLPSDRFSAERPEGSISTLTIQRTEQRDSAMYRCASSPLGTGQGYTFGSGTRLTVV.

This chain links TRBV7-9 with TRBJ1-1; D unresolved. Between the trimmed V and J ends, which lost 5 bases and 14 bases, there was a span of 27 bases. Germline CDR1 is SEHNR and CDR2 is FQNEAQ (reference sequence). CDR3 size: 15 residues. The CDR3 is CASSVGLAATDTQFF. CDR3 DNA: TGTGCCAGCAGCGTAGGACTAGCGGCCACAGATACGCAGTTCTTT.

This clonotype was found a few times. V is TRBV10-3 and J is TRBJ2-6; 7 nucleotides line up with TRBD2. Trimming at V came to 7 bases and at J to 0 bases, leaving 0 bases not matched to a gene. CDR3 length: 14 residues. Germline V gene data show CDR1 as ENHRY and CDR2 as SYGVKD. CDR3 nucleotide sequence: TGTGCCATCACGGGGGGCTCTGGGGCCAACGTCCTGACTTTC. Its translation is CAITGGSGANVLTF.

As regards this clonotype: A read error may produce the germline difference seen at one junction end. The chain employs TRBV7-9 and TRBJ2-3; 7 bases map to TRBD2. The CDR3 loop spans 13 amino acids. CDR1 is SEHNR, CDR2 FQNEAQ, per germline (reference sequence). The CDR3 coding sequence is TGTGCCAGCAGCTTTACTAGCGCAATGAGCAGCTCTTTT. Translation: CASSFTSAMSSSF.

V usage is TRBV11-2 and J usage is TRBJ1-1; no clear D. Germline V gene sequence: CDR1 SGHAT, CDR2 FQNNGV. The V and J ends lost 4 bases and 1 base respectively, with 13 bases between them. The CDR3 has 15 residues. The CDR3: CASSWGGGSNTEAFF. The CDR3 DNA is TGTGCCAGCAGCTGGGGTGGAGGGTCGAACACTGAAGCTTTCTTT.

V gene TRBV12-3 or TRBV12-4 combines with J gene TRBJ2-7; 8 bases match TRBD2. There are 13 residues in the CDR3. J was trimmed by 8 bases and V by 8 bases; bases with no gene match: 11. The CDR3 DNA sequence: TGTGCCAGCTCAGCGGGGGCCCTTGTGAAGCAGTACTTC. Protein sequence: CASSAGALVKQYF.

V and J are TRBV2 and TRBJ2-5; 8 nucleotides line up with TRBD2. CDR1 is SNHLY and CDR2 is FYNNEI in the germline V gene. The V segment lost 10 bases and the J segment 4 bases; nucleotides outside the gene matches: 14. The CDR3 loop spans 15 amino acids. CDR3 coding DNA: TGTGCCACCAGCGCCACGGGGGGGCCGGGAGAGACCCAGTACTTC. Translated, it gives CATSATGGPGETQYF.

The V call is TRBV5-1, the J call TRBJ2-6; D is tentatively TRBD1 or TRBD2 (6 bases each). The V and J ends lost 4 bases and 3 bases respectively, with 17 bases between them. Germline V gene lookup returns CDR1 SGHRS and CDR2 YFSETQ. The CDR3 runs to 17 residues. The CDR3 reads CASSPSGGSNGANVLTF. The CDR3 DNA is TGCGCCAGCAGCCCCTCCGGGGGCAGCAATGGGGCCAACGTCCTGACTTTC.

The CDR3 loop is CASSQETGRMGYTF. The CDR3, as DNA: TGCGCCAGCAGCCAAGAAACAGGGCGGATGGGCTACACCTTC. J is TRBJ1-2 and V is TRBV5-1, with a possible D match to TRBD1 (6 bases). V lost 4 bases to trimming and J lost 8 bases, with 18 bases between them. Looked up from germline, CDR1 is SGHRS and CDR2 is YFSETQ. The CDR3 is made up of 14 amino acids.

The CDR3 DNA reads as TGTGCCAGCGGGGGGGCTAGGGACACCCAGTACTTC. This gives the protein CASGGARDTQYF. The chain recombines TRBV9 with TRBJ2-5; D perhaps matches TRBD2 (7 bases). CDR1 and CDR2 (germline): SGDLS, YYNGEE. This CDR3 has 12 amino acids. V lost 7 bases to trimming and J lost 8 bases, with 15 bases between them.

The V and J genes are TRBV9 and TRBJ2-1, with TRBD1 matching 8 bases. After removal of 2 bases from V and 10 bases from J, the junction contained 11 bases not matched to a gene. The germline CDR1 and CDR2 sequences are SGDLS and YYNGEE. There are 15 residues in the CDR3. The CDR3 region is CASSVRTGNTGEQFF. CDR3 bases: TGTGCCAGCAGCGTCCGGACAGGGAACACCGGGGAGCAGTTCTTC.

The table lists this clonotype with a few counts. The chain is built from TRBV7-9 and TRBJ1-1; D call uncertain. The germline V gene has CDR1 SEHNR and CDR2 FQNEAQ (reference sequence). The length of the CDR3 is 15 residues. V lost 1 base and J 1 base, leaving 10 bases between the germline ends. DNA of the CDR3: TGTGCCAGCAGCTTAGAGCGAAGAGGGAACACTGAAGCTTTCTTT. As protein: CASSLERRGNTEAFF.

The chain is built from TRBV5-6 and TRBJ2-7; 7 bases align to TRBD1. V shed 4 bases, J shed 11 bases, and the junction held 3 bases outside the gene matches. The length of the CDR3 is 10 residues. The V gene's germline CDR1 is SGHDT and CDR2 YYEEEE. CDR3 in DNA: TGTGCCAGCAGCGTAACAGGGGAGTACGTC. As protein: CASSVTGEYV.

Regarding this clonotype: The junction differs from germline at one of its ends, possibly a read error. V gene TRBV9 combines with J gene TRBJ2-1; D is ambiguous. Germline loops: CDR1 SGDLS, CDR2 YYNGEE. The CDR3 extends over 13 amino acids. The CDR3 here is CASSEGSDTQQFF. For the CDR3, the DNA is TGTGCCAGCAGCGAAGGGTCCGATACGCAGCAGTTTTTC.

The CDR3 spells CASSFGGGEQETQYF. The CDR3 DNA reads TGTGCCAGCAGCTTCGGCGGGGGAGAACAAGAGACCCAGTACTTC. The V and J genes are TRBV7-2 and TRBJ2-5; 7 nucleotides agree with TRBD2. The germline CDR1 and CDR2 sequences are SGHTA and FQGNSA. This CDR3 region has 15 residues. The junction had 6 bases not matched to a gene; V was cut back by 3 bases and J by 2 bases.

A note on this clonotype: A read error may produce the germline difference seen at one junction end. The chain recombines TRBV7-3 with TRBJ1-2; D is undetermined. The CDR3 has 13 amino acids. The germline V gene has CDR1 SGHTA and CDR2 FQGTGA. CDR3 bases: TGCGCCAGCAGCCAAGGTGTCGGGAGTGGCTATACCTTC. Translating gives CASSQGVGSGYTF. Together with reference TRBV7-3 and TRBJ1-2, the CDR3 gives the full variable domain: GAGVSQTPSNKVTEKGKYVELRCDPISGHTALYWYRQSLGQGPEFLIYFQGTGAADDSGLPNDRFFAVRPEGSVSTLKIQRTERGDSAVYLCASSQGVGSGYTFGSGTRLTVV.

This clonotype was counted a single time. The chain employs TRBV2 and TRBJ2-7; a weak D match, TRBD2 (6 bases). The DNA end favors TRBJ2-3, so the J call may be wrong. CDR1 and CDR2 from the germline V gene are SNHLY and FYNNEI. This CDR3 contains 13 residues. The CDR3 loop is CASGEEVTDAQYF. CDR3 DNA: TGTGCCAGCGGGGAGGAGGTCACCGACGCGCAGTATTTT.

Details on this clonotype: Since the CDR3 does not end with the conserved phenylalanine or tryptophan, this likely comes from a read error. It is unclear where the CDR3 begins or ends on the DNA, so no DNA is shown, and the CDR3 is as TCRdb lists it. CDR3 loop: CATSRDSQGETLYC. The chain links TRBV15 to TRBJ2-5; the table's D call, TRBD1, was not checked against the DNA. The CDR3 extends over 14 residues, inclusive of both ends. Germline loops: CDR1 LNHNV, CDR2 YYDKDF (reference sequence).

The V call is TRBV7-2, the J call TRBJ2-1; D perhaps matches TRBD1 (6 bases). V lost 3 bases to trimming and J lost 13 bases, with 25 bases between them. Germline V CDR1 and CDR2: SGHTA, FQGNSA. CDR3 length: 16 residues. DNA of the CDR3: TGTGCCAGCAGCTTTCAAACAGACGGGACAACCGATGCCCAGTTCTTC. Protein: CASSFQTDGTTDAQFF.

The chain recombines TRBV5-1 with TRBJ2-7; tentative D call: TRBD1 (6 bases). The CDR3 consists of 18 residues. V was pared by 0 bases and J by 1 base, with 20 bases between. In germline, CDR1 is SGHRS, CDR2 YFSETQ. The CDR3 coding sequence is TGCGCCAGCAGCTTGGACGGCAGGGACACAGCCCTTTCCTACGAGCAGTACGTC. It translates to CASSLDGRDTALSYEQYV.

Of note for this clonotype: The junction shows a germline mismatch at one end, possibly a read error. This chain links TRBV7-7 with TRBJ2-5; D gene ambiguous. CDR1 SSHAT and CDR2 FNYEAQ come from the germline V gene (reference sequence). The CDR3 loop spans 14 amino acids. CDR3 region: CSPKIRAYTLKLSF. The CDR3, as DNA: TGTTCCCCTAAGATCCGGGCTTACACACTGAAGCTTTCTTTC.

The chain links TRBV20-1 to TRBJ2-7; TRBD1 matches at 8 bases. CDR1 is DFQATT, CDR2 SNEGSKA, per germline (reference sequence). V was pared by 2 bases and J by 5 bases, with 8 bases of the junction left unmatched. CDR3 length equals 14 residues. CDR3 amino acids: CSARLGDRGNEQYF. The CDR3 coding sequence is TGCAGTGCTAGATTGGGAGACAGGGGCAACGAGCAGTACTTC.

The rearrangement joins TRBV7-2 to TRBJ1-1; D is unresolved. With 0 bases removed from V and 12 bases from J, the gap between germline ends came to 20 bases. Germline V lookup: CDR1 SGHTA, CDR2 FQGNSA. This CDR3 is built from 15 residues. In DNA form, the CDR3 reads TGTGCCAGCAGCTTAGCGCTGACTGCCGACACGCAATCTTTCTTT. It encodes CASSLALTADTQSFF.

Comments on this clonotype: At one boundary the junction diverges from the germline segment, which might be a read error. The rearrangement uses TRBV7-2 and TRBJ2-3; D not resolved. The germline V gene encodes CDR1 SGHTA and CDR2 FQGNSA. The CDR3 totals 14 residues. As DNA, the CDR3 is TGTGCCAGCAGCTTTGAGGCAGGTCCCACTGCCCTTTCCTTT. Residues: CASSFEAGPTALSF.

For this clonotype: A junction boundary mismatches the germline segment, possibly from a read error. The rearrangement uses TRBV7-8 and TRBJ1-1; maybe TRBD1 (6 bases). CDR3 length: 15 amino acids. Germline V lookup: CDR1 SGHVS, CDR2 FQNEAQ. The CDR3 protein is CASSVVGGANTQAFF. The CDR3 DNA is TGTGCCAGCAGCGTGGTGGGGGGGGCGAACACTCAAGCTTTCTTT.

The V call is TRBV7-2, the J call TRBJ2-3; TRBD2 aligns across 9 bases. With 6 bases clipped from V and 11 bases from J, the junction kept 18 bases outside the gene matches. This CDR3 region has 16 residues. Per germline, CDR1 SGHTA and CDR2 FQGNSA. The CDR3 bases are TGTGCCAGCAGTTCTAGCGGGGCTTGGGGAGGGACCCAGCAGTATTTT. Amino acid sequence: CASSSSGAWGGTQQYF.

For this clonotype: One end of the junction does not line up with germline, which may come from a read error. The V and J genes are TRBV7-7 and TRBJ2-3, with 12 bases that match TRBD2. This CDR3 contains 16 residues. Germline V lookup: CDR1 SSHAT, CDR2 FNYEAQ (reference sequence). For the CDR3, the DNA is TGTGCCGGCAGCCCTGGGCTAGCGGGGGGGCGCGATACGCAGTATTTT. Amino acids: CAGSPGLAGGRDTQYF.